The T cell receptor (beta chain) under discussion was sequenced for a study of T-cell reconstitution after alpha-beta-depleted transplantation in children. V was trimmed by 6 bases and J by 5 bases, leaving 20 bases between them. The germline gives CDR1 DFQATT, CDR2 SNEGSKA (reference sequence). The CDR3 has 14 residues. Library preparation (for TCRbeta) was performed with unique molecular identifiers. Using its own MiXCR run on the PCR reads, TCRdb lists one record per CDR3 protein. The sample lists around 370,000 distinct CDR3 sequences, over 9% seen once, with roughly 2.5% in the top ten. This specimen was PBMCs from the stem cell graft donor, taken from the stem cell graft. The receptor's source is a human donor who donated a stem cell graft to a child with acute lymphoblastic leukemia. This chain uses TRBV20-1 with TRBJ2-7, with D tentatively TRBD2 (6 bases). The CDR3 DNA sequence: TGCAGTGCCCCCTTTGGTGGAGGGGACCACGAGCAGTACTTC. Residues: CSAPFGGGDHEQYF.